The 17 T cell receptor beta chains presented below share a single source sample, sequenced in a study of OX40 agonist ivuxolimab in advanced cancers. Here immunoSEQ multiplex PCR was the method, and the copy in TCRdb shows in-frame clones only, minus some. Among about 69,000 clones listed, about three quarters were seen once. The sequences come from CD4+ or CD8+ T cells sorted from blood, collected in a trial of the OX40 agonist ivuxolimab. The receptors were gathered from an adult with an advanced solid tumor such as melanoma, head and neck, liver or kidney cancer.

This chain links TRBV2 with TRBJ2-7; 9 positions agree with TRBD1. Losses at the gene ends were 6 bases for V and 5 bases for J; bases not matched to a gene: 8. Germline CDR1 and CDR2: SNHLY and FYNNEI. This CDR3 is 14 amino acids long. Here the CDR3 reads CASRGGQGYHEQYF. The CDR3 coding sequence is TGTGCCAGCAGGGGAGGACAGGGGTACCACGAGCAGTACTTC.

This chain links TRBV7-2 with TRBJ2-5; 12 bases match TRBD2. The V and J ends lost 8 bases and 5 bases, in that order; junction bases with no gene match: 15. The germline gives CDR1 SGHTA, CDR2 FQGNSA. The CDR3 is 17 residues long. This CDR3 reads CASQLTGRTSGTETQYF. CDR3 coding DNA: TGTGCCAGCCAGCTTACAGGGCGGACTAGCGGGACGGAGACCCAGTACTTC.

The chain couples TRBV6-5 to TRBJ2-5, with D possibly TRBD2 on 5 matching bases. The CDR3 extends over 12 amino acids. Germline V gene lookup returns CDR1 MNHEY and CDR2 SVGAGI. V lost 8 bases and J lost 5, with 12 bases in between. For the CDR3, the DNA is TGTGCCAGCTCTCCCAGGAGGGAGACCCAGTACTTC. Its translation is CASSPRRETQYF.

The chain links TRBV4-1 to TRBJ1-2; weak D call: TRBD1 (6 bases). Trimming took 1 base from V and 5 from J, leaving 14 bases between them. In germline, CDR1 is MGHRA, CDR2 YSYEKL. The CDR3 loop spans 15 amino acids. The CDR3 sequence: CASSQGGTQMYGYTF. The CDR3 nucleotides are TGCGCCAGCAGCCAAGGAGGGACACAAATGTATGGCTACACCTTC.

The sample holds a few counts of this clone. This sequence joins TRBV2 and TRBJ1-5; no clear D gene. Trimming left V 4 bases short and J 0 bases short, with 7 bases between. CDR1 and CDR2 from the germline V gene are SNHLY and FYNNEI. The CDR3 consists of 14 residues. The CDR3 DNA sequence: TGTGCCAGCAGTGGAGGCTATAGCAATCAGCCCCAGCATTTT. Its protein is CASSGGYSNQPQHF.

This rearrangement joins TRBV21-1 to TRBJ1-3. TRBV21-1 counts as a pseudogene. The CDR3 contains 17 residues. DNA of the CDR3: TGTGCCAGCAGCCCCTATATAGGCTGTAGCTCTGGAAACACCATATATTTT. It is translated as CASSPYIGCSSGNTIYF.

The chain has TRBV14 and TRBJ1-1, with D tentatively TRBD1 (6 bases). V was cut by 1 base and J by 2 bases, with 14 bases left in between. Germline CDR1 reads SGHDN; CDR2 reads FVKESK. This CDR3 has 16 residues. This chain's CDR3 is CASSQVRPRGNTEAFF. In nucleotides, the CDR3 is TGTGCCAGCAGCCAAGTGCGGCCCAGGGGAAACACTGAAGCTTTCTTT.

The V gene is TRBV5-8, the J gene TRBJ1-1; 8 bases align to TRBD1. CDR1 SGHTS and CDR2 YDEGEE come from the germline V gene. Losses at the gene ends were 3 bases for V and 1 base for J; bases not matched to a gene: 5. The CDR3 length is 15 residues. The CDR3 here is CASSYTGTGNTEAFF. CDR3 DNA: TGTGCCAGCAGCTATACCGGGACAGGGAACACTGAAGCTTTCTTT.

CDR3 region: CASSETVLFSGTEAFF. The CDR3 DNA reads as TGTGCCAGCAGCGAGACGGTTTTATTCTCGGGCACTGAAGCTTTCTTT. The chain recombines TRBV9 with TRBJ1-1, with D hard to call. V gave up 3 bases and J gave up 4 bases, with 19 bases separating them. CDR1 and CDR2 from the germline V gene are SGDLS and YYNGEE. The length of the CDR3 is 16 residues.

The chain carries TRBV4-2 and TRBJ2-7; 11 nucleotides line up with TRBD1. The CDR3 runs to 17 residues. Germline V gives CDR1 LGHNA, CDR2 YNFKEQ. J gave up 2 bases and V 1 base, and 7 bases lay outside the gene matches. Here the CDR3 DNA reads TGTGCCAGCAGCCAAGCTTACGGGACAGGGGGTACCTACGAGCAGTACTTC. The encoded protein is CASSQAYGTGGTYEQYF.

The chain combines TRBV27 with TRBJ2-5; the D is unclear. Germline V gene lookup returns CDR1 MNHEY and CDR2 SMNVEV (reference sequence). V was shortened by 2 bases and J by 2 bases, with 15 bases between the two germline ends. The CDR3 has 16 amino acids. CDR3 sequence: CASSLAGLHDQETQYF. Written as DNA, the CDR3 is TGTGCCAGCAGTTTAGCCGGGCTTCATGATCAAGAGACCCAGTACTTC.

The CDR3 region has the DNA TGTGCCACCACAGGGGACACAGATACGCAGTATTTT. Its translation: CATTGDTDTQYF. The chain combines TRBV10-3 with TRBJ2-3, with TRBD1 matching over 7 bases. This CDR3 has 12 residues. Looked up from germline, CDR1 is ENHRY and CDR2 is SYGVKD. Trimming took 10 bases from V and 2 from J; bases not matched to a gene: 3.

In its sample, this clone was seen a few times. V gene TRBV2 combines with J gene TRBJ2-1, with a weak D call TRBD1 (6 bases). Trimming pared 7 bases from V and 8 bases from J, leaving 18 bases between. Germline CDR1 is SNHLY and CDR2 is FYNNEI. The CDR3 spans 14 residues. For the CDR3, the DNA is TGTGCCAGCACCTCGCAGGGGAAGAGGGATGAGCAGTTCTTC. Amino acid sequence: CASTSQGKRDEQFF.

CDR3 in amino acids: CASSFTWAGGGGEQYF. CDR3 sequence (DNA): TGTGCCAGCAGCTTCACCTGGGCAGGGGGAGGAGGCGAGCAGTACTTC. The chain has TRBV7-2 and TRBJ2-7; D perhaps matches TRBD1 (7 bases). V lost 3 bases and J 6 bases, leaving 21 bases between the germline ends. CDR1 SGHTA and CDR2 FQGNSA come from the germline V gene. The length of the CDR3 is 16 residues.

The DNA of the CDR3 is TGTGCCAGCAGCCGTGGGACTAGCGGGGGGGCCCGATACGAGCAGTACTTC. It encodes CASSRGTSGGARYEQYF. The chain combines TRBV7-2 with TRBJ2-7; 16 bases fit TRBD2. Germline V CDR1 and CDR2: SGHTA, FQGNSA. This CDR3 is 17 amino acids long. Trimming cost V 5 bases and J 4 bases; bases outside gene matches: 8.

The DNA of the CDR3 is TGCGCCAGCAGCTTGGTGGGCGGTCAAGAGACCCAGTACTTC. It encodes CASSLVGGQETQYF. This chain connects TRBV5-1 to TRBJ2-5; D gene uncertain. CDR1 and CDR2 (germline): SGHRS, YFSETQ. The CDR3 is made up of 14 amino acids. The V and J ends lost 0 bases and 2 bases respectively, with 8 bases between them.

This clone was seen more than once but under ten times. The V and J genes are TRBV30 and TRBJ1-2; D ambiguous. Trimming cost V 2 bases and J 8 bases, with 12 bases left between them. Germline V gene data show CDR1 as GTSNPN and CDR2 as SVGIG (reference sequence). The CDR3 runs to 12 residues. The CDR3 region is CAWSRVLPGYTF. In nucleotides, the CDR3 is TGTGCCTGGAGTCGAGTGCTTCCCGGCTACACCTTC.